This passage covers 2 T cell receptor beta chains from one sample sequenced in a study of early T cells in non-severe SARS-CoV-2 infection (TCRdb year 2021). The library was made by 5' RACE. Reads for this sample came from a NextSeq 500. TCRdb reanalyzed the raw reads on its own, using fastp at Q25 for trimming and MiXCR for clone calling, and kept in-frame beta chains. Under each unique CDR3 protein, matching rows form one entry showing the most common genes and DNA. In all, the sample holds around 40,000 distinct CDR3 sequences, and 11% of those were seen once. Together, the top ten hold 21% of the sample. The sequenced material came from whole blood. The receptors here all came from an adult who was a healthcare worker with PCR-confirmed SARS-CoV-2 infection or an uninfected control (not recorded which).

There are a few counts of this clonotype. CDR3 in DNA: TGCAGCGTCGCCGAGGGACACCAAAATCAGCCCCAGCATTTT. It specifies CSVAEGHQNQPQHF. V is TRBV29-1 and J is TRBJ1-5, with D possibly TRBD1 on 6 matching bases. The CDR3 has 14 residues. V lost 6 bases to trimming and J lost 4 bases, with 16 bases between them. Germline CDR1 is SQVTM and CDR2 is ANQGSEA.

This clonotype was detected ten times or more. One junction end does not reproduce the germline sequence, and a read error may be involved. The gene calls are TRBV6-5 and TRBJ1-1; possible D gene TRBD1, 5 bases. The germline gives CDR1 MNHEY, CDR2 SVGAGI. The CDR3 covers 18 residues. The CDR3 DNA reads TGTGCCAGCAGCCCACACACAAAGGGGAAGGGACTGAACGCTGAAGCTTTCTTT. Translated, it gives CASSPHTKGKGLNAEAFF.